A single TCR beta chain is shown here with its context. The sample is drawn from a study of technical replicates of blood from a handful of donors. Trimming stripped 3 bases from V and 2 bases from J, with 11 bases between. Germline-derived CDR1 and CDR2 are MNHEY and SMNVEV (reference sequence). The length of the CDR3 is 14 residues. The data were produced by immunoSEQ multiplex PCR, yet TCRdb's version contains in-frame clones alone and is incomplete. The sample contains 60,000 or so clones, about 83% of which appear only once. This clonotype was sampled from a human donor in good health. Some clones in this sample may be carry-over from other donors' samples. This rearrangement joins TRBV27 to TRBJ2-7; D possibly corresponds to TRBD2 (5 bases). Sequenced: PBMCs. The CDR3 is CASSFSGIPYEQYF. For the CDR3, the DNA is TGTGCCAGCAGTTTTTCCGGGATTCCCTACGAGCAGTACTTC.